Below, 9 T cell receptor beta chains from the same sample are listed, as sequenced in a study of tumor-infiltrating lymphocytes in primary liver carcinoma. Production of TCR beta cDNA used around 500 ng total RNA together with a constant-region primer. Modified slightly, ARM-PCR produced TCR beta libraries over three nested multiplex PCR rounds. Both of the initial two PCR rounds ran for 10 cycles and employed TRBV1-TRBV30 forward primers alongside a C-beta reverse primer. Using its own MiXCR run on the multiplex PCR reads, TCRdb lists one record per CDR3 protein. The top ten hold under 45% of the sample, which has about 66,000 distinct CDR3 sequences, about two thirds seen once. DNA and RNA were both co-extracted from approximately 20-30 mg of bulk tissue that had not been sorted. Source material: liver tumor tissue from sampling region 4. The subset denotes: tumor region T4, right-lateral pole. The receptors were gathered from a man in his forties or fifties with primary liver carcinoma and hepatitis B virus infection.

This chain connects TRBV6-6 to TRBJ2-1, with TRBD2 as a possible D gene (6 bases). The CDR3 is made up of 17 amino acids. Germline values: CDR1 MNHNY, CDR2 SVGAGI (reference sequence). Between the trimmed V and J ends, which lost 1 base and 0 bases, there was a span of 13 bases. CDR3 nucleotide sequence: TGTGCCAGCAGTTACTTGACTAACGGGAGCTCCTACAATGAGCAGTTCTTC. Amino acid sequence: CASSYLTNGSSYNEQFF.

In regard to this clonotype: A junction end diverges from the germline sequence, so it may reflect a read error. V usage is TRBV10-3 and J usage is TRBJ2-1; 7 nucleotides align to TRBD1. Germline lookup yields CDR1 ENHRY and CDR2 SYGVKD. The CDR3 length is 15 residues. The CDR3 DNA reads TGTGCCGTAACCCCCCGGGACAGCTCCTACAGTGAGCGGTTCTTC. Residues: CAVTPRDSSYSERFF.

This clonotype appeared a few times. At one end, the junction sequence differs from germline, possibly due to a read error. The chain carries TRBV7-9 and TRBJ2-2; D is possibly TRBD1 or TRBD2 (6 bases each). The CDR3 has 16 residues. CDR1 and CDR2 (germline): SEHNR, FQNEAQ (reference sequence). CDR3 bases: TGTGCCAGCAGCTTAACCGGGGGCGGTGACACCGGGGGGCTGTTTTTT. As protein: CASSLTGGGDTGGLFF.

The table lists this clonotype with many counts. The chain employs TRBV28 and TRBJ2-5; D is undetermined. The V gene's germline CDR1 is MDHEN and CDR2 SYDVKM. Trimming cost V 6 bases and J 5 bases, with 10 bases left between them. The CDR3 has 12 residues. CDR3 protein: CASRGLGETQYF. CDR3 sequence (DNA): TGTGCCAGCAGGGGATTAGGGGAGACCCAGTACTTC.

This clonotype has a handful of counts. One end of the junction fails to match germline, which may point to a read error. The V gene is TRBV7-9, the J gene TRBJ1-1; D gene uncertain. This CDR3 spans 13 amino acids. Looked up from germline, CDR1 is SEHNR and CDR2 is FQNEAQ (reference sequence). CDR3 sequence reads: CVSSRLLNTEAFF. CDR3 DNA: TGTGTCAGCAGCAGACTCTTGAACACTGAAGCTTTCTTT.

This clonotype was picked up many times. This chain uses TRBV4-2 with TRBJ2-4, with D possibly TRBD1 on 5 matching bases. This CDR3 has 17 residues. Trimming removed 1 base from V and 1 base from J, with 14 bases in between. CDR1 LGHNA and CDR2 YNFKEQ come from the germline V gene. The CDR3 loop is CASSQGMGLLAKNIQYF. Written as DNA, the CDR3 is TGTGCCAGCAGCCAAGGAATGGGGCTTCTCGCCAAAAACATTCAGTACTTC.

Details on this clonotype: The junction differs from germline at one of its ends, possibly a read error. The chain is built from TRBV7-8 and TRBJ2-2; possibly TRBD2 for D (5 bases). Germline assignment: CDR1 SGHVS and CDR2 FQNEAQ. This CDR3 spans 16 amino acids. CDR3 bases: TGTGTCAGCAGCTTTGCGGGTGTCTTGAACACCGGGGAGCTGTTTTTT. Translated: CVSSFAGVLNTGELFF.

There are a few counts of this clonotype. The V and J genes are TRBV6-1 and TRBJ2-1, with TRBD2 matching 10 bases. The germline V gene encodes CDR1 MNHNS and CDR2 SASEGT. This CDR3 has 17 amino acids. The junction had 15 bases not matched to a gene; V was cut back by 7 bases and J by 6 bases. The CDR3 DNA is TGTGCCAGCACTCCGGTCGAACGGACTAGCGGAAGCAATGAGCAGTTCTTC. It translates to CASTPVERTSGSNEQFF.

A note on this clonotype: It is likely a read error, because the conserved phenylalanine at the end of the CDR3 is missing. The limits of the CDR3 on the DNA are not certain, so only TCRdb's listed CDR3 is given. The chain recombines TRBV11-2 with TRBJ2-1; the table's D gene call, TRBD2, was not cross checked with the DNA. Germline values: CDR1 SGHAT, CDR2 FQNNGV. The CDR3 contains 15 residues when both ends are counted. CDR3 protein: CASSPQRKGLGELFL.